This T cell receptor (beta chain) was recorded in a study of blood T cell repertoires in COVID-19. Across the study: Acute-phase and convalescent COVID-19 samples originated in the United States, Italy and Spain.

Between the trimmed V and J ends, which lost 6 bases and 0 bases, there was a span of 17 bases. This CDR3 is 16 amino acids long. Germline V gene data show CDR1 as SGHNT and CDR2 as YYREEE (reference sequence). Profiling relied on immunoSEQ multiplex PCR, and the TCRdb table lists in-frame clones only, not all of them. This table holds over 200,000 clones, approximately 80% found once. V usage is TRBV5-4 and J usage is TRBJ2-3, with D possibly TRBD1 on 6 matching bases. This clonotype was sampled from a man in his forties with acute or convalescent COVID-19. The sequencing sample was made of peripheral blood. The CDR3 region has the DNA TGTGCCAGCACCAATGGACAGTCGAGGAGCACAGATACGCAGTATTTT. It encodes CASTNGQSRSTDTQYF.